The sample holds one count of the clone carrying this T cell receptor (beta chain). The CDR3 covers 15 residues. Trimming removed 3 bases from V and 7 bases from J; junction bases left unmatched: 6. Germline loops: CDR1 ENHRY, CDR2 SYGVKD. The data derive from a study of T cell responses to AZD1222 COVID-19 vaccine. Data came from immunoSEQ multiplex PCR; TCRdb stores just in-frame clones and leaves some out. This sample carries roughly 100,000 clones, 70% to 90% of them seen once, and the ten largest clones take roughly a sixth. This specimen was peripheral blood, taken on day 0 of AZD1222 vaccination. This receptor was identified in an adult in good health. The rearrangement joins TRBV10-3 to TRBJ2-2, with 9 positions matching TRBD1. CDR3 sequence: CAISDLGQGYGELFF. The CDR3 DNA reads TGTGCCATCAGTGACCTGGGACAGGGATACGGGGAGCTGTTTTTT.